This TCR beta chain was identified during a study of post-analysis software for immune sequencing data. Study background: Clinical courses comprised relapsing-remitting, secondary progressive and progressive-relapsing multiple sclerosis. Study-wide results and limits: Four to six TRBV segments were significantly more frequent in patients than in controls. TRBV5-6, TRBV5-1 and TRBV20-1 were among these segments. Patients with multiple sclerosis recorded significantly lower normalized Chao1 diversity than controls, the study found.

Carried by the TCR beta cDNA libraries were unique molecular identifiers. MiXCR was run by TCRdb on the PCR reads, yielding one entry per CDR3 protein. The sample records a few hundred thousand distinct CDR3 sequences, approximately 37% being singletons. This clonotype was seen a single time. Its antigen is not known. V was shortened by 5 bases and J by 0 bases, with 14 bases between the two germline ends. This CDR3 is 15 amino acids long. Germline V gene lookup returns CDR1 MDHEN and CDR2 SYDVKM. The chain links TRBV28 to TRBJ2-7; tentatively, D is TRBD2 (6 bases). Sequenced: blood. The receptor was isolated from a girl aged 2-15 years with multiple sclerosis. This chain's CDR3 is CASSPLASSSYEQYF. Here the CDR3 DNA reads TGTGCCAGCAGTCCTCTAGCGTCGAGCTCCTACGAGCAGTACTTC.